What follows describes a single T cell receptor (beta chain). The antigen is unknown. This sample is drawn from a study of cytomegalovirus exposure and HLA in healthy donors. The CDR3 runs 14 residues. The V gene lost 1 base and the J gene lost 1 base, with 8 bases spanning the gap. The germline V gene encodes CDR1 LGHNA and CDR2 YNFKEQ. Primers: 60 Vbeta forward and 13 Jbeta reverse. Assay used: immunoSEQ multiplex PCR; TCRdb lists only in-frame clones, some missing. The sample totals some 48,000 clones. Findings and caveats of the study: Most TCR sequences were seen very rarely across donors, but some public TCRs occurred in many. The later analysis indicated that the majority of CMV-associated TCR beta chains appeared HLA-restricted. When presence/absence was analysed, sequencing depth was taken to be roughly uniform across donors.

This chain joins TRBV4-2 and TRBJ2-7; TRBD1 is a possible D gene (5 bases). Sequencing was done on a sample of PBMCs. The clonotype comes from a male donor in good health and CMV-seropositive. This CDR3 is CASSQGQLSYEQYF. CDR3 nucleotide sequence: TGTGCCAGCAGCCAAGGACAGTTGTCCTACGAGCAGTACTTC.